The entry that follows covers one TCR beta chain sequence. The data belong to a study of blood T cell repertoires in COVID-19. Clones were sequenced by immunoSEQ multiplex PCR, and TCRdb holds only the in-frame ones, with some missing. This table has around 170,000 clones, approximately 88% appearing once. The specimen was PBMCs or T cells enriched from blood (not recorded which). The clonotype originates from a woman aged 18-29 years who had recovered from COVID-19.

The CDR3 loop is CASRQASAYTF. The CDR3 nucleotides are TGTGCCAGCAGGCAGGCGTCCGCCTACACCTTC. The V call is TRBV28, the J call TRBJ1-2; D unclear. Germline CDR1 reads MDHEN; CDR2 reads SYDVKM. The CDR3 has 11 amino acids. The V end lost 6 bases, the J end lost 10 bases, and 12 bases lay between the germline ends.